The text below deals with one T cell receptor (beta chain). Its antigen is unknown. Base-call qualities are not available, and no considerably larger clone is one nucleotide away. Libraries were made using multiplex PCR. Reads for this sample came from an Illumina HiSeq 4000. To build TCR beta libraries, CDR3 regions were amplified by Arm-PCR using iRepertoire HTBI primers. Gel purification was performed on PCR products prior to sequencing. Per the authors' processing: Gene usage analysis of CDR3 amino acid clonotypes used the approximately 62 TRBV and 14 to 15 TRBJ segments found across samples. COPE and FqMerger were used to merge filtered high-quality paired reads into contigs. Contigs were aligned with BLAST to IMGT TRBV, TRBD and TRBJ reference genes, and CDR3 was defined per IMGT. Clonotypes above 0.1% frequency were classified as highly expanded clones. Shannon entropy was used to measure repertoire diversity, and the Gini coefficient was used to measure V-J evenness. Clonotypes shared by more than one individual were considered public. TCRdb itself trimmed the public reads at Q25 with fastp, ran MiXCR and retained productive beta chains. Rows are unified per CDR3 protein, each entry keeping the most common DNA and genes. TCRdb's processing, not the study's, gives the V and J calls here. The sample table lists about 420,000 distinct CDR3 sequences, over 15% of them with a count of one. The ten largest clones take up roughly 23% of the sample.

The germline V end is reduced by 4 bases and the J end by 7 bases; junction bases left unmatched: 13. The germline V gene provides CDR1 SGDLS and CDR2 YYNGEE. The CDR3 covers 15 residues, taking in both the cysteine and the phenylalanine. Only the CDR3 region is kept as DNA, spanning 45 bases read in frame from base 1. The source of the sample is a study of regulatory T cells in long-lasting Graves disease (dated by TCRdb to about 2021). Regarding the research as a whole: Newly diagnosed Graves' disease patients had taken antithyroid drugs for less than 3 months. Patients with persistent Graves' disease were compared with patients with newly diagnosed Graves' disease using TCR sequencing and RNA sequencing of peripheral blood. The study took place in China and was registered as a clinical trial. A total of some 33 samples were covered by TCR sequencing, comprising some 13 persistent and around 20 newly diagnosed Graves' disease patients.

General conclusions and limits of the study: The authors acknowledged the small sample size as a limitation that may reduce accuracy. Because the primary lesion, thyroid tissue, could not be accessed, the study looked at peripheral blood alone. Lower TCR Shannon entropy and fewer highly expanded clones were observed in persistent Graves' disease patients than in newly diagnosed patients, which suggested clonal expansion. Only the TCR beta chain was sequenced and analyzed. Preferential use of TRBV28, TRBJ1-2 and TRBJ2-5 was observed in persistent disease, whereas TRBV20-1 and TRBJ2-1 were favored in newly diagnosed disease. Patients with persistent disease shared more public clonotypes (approximately 2,500) than newly diagnosed patients did (around 980).

The time point label on this specimen signifies: newly diagnosed GD, antithyroid drugs for less than 3 months. For both TCR sequencing and RNA sequencing, RNA was extracted from PBMCs using TRIzol. The diagnosis of Graves' disease followed American Thyroid Association guidelines. Patients were recruited from an endocrinology department in Xi'an, China. Each patient gave approximately 8.8 milliliters of peripheral blood, collected in an EDTA anticoagulant tube. Ficoll Paque Plus density gradient separation was used to isolate PBMCs, and no further T cell sorting was done. An Agilent 2100 Bioanalyzer and agarose gel were used to check RNA quality, and a NanoDrop 2000 was used to measure RNA concentration. This sample also belongs to another study, concerning T cells in Graves' hyperthyroidism and ophthalmopathy. The second source states: Stable Graves' hyperthyroidism was defined as the absence of progression to ophthalmopathy over 18 months of follow-up. The hyperthyroidism patients were between 18 and 65 years old and newly diagnosed, with a disease duration of less than 2 months. Exclusion was applied to patients with uncontrolled infections, other autoimmune diseases, pregnancy or lactation. Diagnoses were based on clinical symptoms, serum thyroxine and TRAb, thyroid ultrasound and orbital computed tomography. A first-round RT-PCR of the TCR CDR3 used the HTBI primer set with the Qiagen OneStep RT-PCR kit. Most expanded thyroid clonotypes (frequency above 0.001) were also detected in blood, a finding suggesting that blood repertoires may reflect thyroid immune responses. Ophthalmopathy was separated from stable hyperthyroidism by a 13 V-J signature model, with around 90% sensitivity and roughly 81% specificity obtained in cross-validation and 80%/75% obtained in testing. In validation, the model predicted progression to ophthalmopathy with roughly 70% sensitivity and approximately 72% specificity, a median of approximately 6.5 months before onset. TCR V-J signatures able to tell the groups apart were searched for in a discovery cohort of more than 90 patients, of whom 43 had Graves' ophthalmopathy and 55 to 65 had stable Graves' hyperthyroidism. Prospective prediction of ophthalmopathy was tested in an independent validation cohort consisting of some 19 hyperthyroidism patients and approximately 16 patients who later progressed to ophthalmopathy. The roughly 91 discovery patients were randomly divided into training and test sets at a 7:3 ratio. The study also compared thyroid tissue and blood T-cell repertoires from 5 to 7 Graves' hyperthyroidism patients. Once sampling was done, hyperthyroidism patients were given methimazole at a starting dose of 30 mg daily, whereas ophthalmopathy patients were given high-dose intravenous methylprednisolone. Libraries were constructed in a second round of multiplex PCR, after which size selection and purification were performed. The libraries were sequenced on an Illumina HiSeq2000 using paired-end 100 bp reads. SOAPnuke was used to process the raw data, with reads discarded if the reads contained adapters or uncalled bases, had a mean Phred below 15, or lacked an exact constant-primer or identifier match. COPE v1.2.5 was used to merge high-quality paired reads, and clonotypes were defined as unique nucleotide sequences. MiTCR v1.1 was used to align clonotypes to the IMGT TRBV, TRBD and TRBJ reference segments. Only V-J combinations with frequency above 0.0001, covering 99% to 99.2% of repertoires, were analysed. The TCS score was defined as F50 (clonal expansion) divided by E x V (chaos), with BLOSUM62-based TCRdist calculated between CDR3 peptides within each V-J. Welch's t-statistics and random forest reduced fewer than 600 V-J features to about 13, which were used in a naive Bayes classifier (R e1071). No statistical method was used to fix the sample size in advance, and group allocation was not hidden from the investigators. According to the paper, TCR Vbeta CDR3 sequencing was carried out on around 140 peripheral blood samples, which came from over 40 ophthalmopathy, under 80 hyperthyroidism and roughly 17 progressor patients.

The source of this sequence is a woman aged 18-29 years with Graves disease. Donor details come from another sample of the same person, matched by shared clones. The rearranged chain carries TRBV9 and TRBJ2-5; the central 7 bases match TRBD1. The input for sequencing was peripheral blood mononuclear cells (PBMCs), taken at new diagnosis, from a patient treated with antithyroid drugs. The nucleotide sequence reads TGTGCCAGCAGCCCAGAAACAGGGGTTGCGGGGACCCAGTACTTC. Its protein reads: CASSPETGVAGTQYF.